The sequence of this T cell receptor (beta chain) was determined in a study of cytomegalovirus exposure and HLA in healthy donors. Germline assignment: CDR1 WSHSY and CDR2 SAAADI. Trimming removed 4 bases from V and 2 bases from J; junction bases left unmatched: 4. The CDR3 extends over 15 amino acids. Primers: 60 Vbeta forward and 13 Jbeta reverse. Only in-frame clones appear in the TCRdb table, and some are missing; sequencing was by immunoSEQ multiplex PCR. Among approximately 300,000 clones listed, about 80% were seen once. The chain has TRBV10-2 and TRBJ2-1; 8 bases align to TRBD2. The specimen sequenced was PBMCs. The source is a girl aged 2 to 10 in good health and CMV-seronegative. This chain's CDR3 is CASSVSGSPYNEQFF. The CDR3 DNA is TGCGCCAGCAGTGTGAGCGGGAGTCCCTACAATGAGCAGTTCTTC.